This T cell receptor beta chain was retrieved from a study of blood T cell repertoires in COVID-19. At the level of the study: Material from acute and convalescent COVID-19 was sourced from the United States, Italy and Spain.

Everyone who took part was about 18 to 89 years old, and they came from 24 US areas. Methods used by the authors: Nucleated cell number was recorded as an estimate derived from reference gene primer amplification. This table comes from immunoSEQ multiplex PCR, and its TCRdb copy is limited to in-frame clones, with some not included. V, J and clone size are those of that table, while D and trimming were read from the DNA. The sample includes around 160,000 clones, roughly 84% of them seen just once. With 5 bases removed from V and 1 base from J, the gap between germline ends came to 9 bases. CDR1 is SGHRS, CDR2 YFSETQ, per germline. There are 13 residues in the CDR3. This clone was picked up a small number of times.

The origin of this receptor is a woman aged 50 to 65 who had been exposed to COVID-19. V usage is TRBV5-1 and J usage is TRBJ2-5, with D uncertain. Sequencing was performed on PBMCs or T cells enriched from blood (not recorded which). The CDR3 is CASSTAFQETQYF. The CDR3 region has the DNA TGCGCCAGCAGTACAGCCTTCCAAGAGACCCAGTACTTC.